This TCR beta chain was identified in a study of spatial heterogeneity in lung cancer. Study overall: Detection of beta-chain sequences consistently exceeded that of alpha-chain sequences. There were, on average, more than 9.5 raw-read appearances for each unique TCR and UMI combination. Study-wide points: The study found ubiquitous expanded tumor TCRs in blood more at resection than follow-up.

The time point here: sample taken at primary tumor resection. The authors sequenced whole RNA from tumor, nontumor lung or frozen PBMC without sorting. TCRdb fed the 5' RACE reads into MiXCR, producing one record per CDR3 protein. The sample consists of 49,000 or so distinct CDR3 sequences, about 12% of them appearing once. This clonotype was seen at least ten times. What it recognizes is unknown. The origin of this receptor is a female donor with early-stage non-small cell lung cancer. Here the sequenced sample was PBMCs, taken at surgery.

CDR3 sequence reads: CASSPLGDADTQYF. Written as DNA, the CDR3 is TGTGCCAGCTCACCACTAGGGGACGCAGATACGCAGTATTTT. The rearrangement uses TRBV18 and TRBJ2-3; D tentatively fits TRBD1 or TRBD2 (5 bases each). Germline V lookup: CDR1 KGHSH, CDR2 LQKENI. There are 14 residues in the CDR3. Trimming cost V 1 base and J 4 bases, with 9 bases left between them.